This is a list of T cell receptor beta chains from one sample in a study of graft-versus-host responses after intestinal transplantation. The method was immunoSEQ multiplex PCR; TCRdb's version includes in-frame clones alone and lacks a portion of them. The repertoire holds about 130,000 clones, with roughly 91% as singletons. No cognate antigen is known for these TCRs. Material: unstimulated CD4+ T cells sorted from spleen or lymph node cells, obtained before intestinal transplant. The receptors stem from a human donor who received an intestinal transplant. Both conserved end residues are part of each CDR3. The D gene is left open where the match is weak. Some rows have no size entry. The others give once, few or many, or a class for an expanded clone.

D gene: -; J gene: TRBJ2-4; V gene: TRBV29-1; clone size: -; CDR3 DNA: TGCAGCGTTGGACAGGGAGGAGGCAAAAACATTCAGTACTTC; CDR3 protein: CSVGQGGGKNIQYF
D gene: TRBD2; J gene: TRBJ2-2; V gene: TRBV18; clone size: -; CDR3 DNA: TGTGCCAGCTCACCACGGATGGTGACTAGCGGGAGGAGGGACACCGGGGAGCTGTTTTTT; CDR3 protein: CASSPRMVTSGRRDTGELFF
D gene: -; J gene: TRBJ2-4; V gene: TRBV6-1; clone size: -; CDR3 DNA: TGTGCCAGCAGTGAAGTTAAGGCGGTCTCCAAAAACATTCAGTACTTC; CDR3 protein: CASSEVKAVSKNIQYF
D gene: TRBD1; J gene: TRBJ2-5; V gene: TRBV5-1; clone size: -; CDR3 DNA: TGCGCCAGCAGCGCTCTAACAGGGGGATTAGGGGAGACCCAGTACTTC; CDR3 protein: CASSALTGGLGETQYF
D gene: -; J gene: TRBJ2-5; V gene: TRBV5-6; clone size: once; CDR3 DNA: TGTGCCAGCAGCTGGGGGCAGGGAAGCGAAGAGACCCAGTACTTC; CDR3 protein: CASSWGQGSEETQYF
D gene: -; J gene: TRBJ1-4; V gene: TRBV2; clone size: -; CDR3 DNA: TGTGCCAGCAGTCTCCGGGGAAAACTGTTTTTT; CDR3 protein: CASSLRGKLFF
D gene: -; J gene: TRBJ2-1; V gene: TRBV11-2; clone size: -; CDR3 DNA: TGTGCCAGCAGCTTAGATCGGGCCCCCCATGAGCAGTTCTTC; CDR3 protein: CASSLDRAPHEQFF
D gene: TRBD2; J gene: TRBJ2-3; V gene: TRBV7-8; clone size: -; CDR3 DNA: TGTGCCAGCAGCTTAACTCTAGCGGGAGGGTCGGAGTACGGCACAGATACGCAGTATTTT; CDR3 protein: CASSLTLAGGSEYGTDTQYF
D gene: TRBD1; J gene: TRBJ2-3; V gene: TRBV7-3; clone size: -; CDR3 DNA: TGTGCCAGCAGCTTAAACAGGGGGGTTGATACGCAGTATTTT; CDR3 protein: CASSLNRGVDTQYF
D gene: -; J gene: TRBJ2-2; V gene: TRBV6-1; clone size: -; CDR3 DNA: TGTGCCAGCAGTGAGGCCTCAGCCACCGGGGAGCTGTTTTTT; CDR3 protein: CASSEASATGELFF
D gene: -; J gene: TRBJ2-1; V gene: TRBV7-2; clone size: -; CDR3 DNA: TGTGCCAGCAGCTTGGCTAGCGTCTACAATGAGCAGTTCTTC; CDR3 protein: CASSLASVYNEQFF
D gene: -; J gene: TRBJ2-7; V gene: TRBV2; clone size: -; CDR3 DNA: TGTGCCAGCAGTGAATCGGGCGTAAGGTACTTC; CDR3 protein: CASSESGVRYF
D gene: -; J gene: TRBJ2-7; V gene: TRBV4-1; clone size: -; CDR3 DNA: TGCGCCAGCAGCCAAGAACCCAGCGGATCCTCCCCATCTTACGAGCAGTACTTC; CDR3 protein: CASSQEPSGSSPSYEQYF
D gene: -; J gene: TRBJ1-1; V gene: TRBV9; clone size: once; CDR3 DNA: TGTGCCAGCAGCGTAGGGGGTGTTGGGGTTGGGACCACTGAAGCTTTCTTT; CDR3 protein: CASSVGGVGVGTTEAFF
D gene: TRBD2; J gene: TRBJ2-7; V gene: TRBV28; clone size: -; CDR3 DNA: TGTGCCAGCAGGCGCGGACTAGCGGGAGGGCGGTACGAGCAGTACTTC; CDR3 protein: CASRRGLAGGRYEQYF
D gene: TRBD1; J gene: TRBJ1-4; V gene: TRBV6-1; clone size: -; CDR3 DNA: TGTGCCAGCAAGGTCCCCGGGACAGGGAATGAAAAACTGTTTTTT; CDR3 protein: CASKVPGTGNEKLFF
D gene: TRBD1; J gene: TRBJ1-2; V gene: TRBV6-1; clone size: -; CDR3 DNA: TGTGCCAGCAGAAAGTCAGGGGGCGCCAGCTATGGCTACACCTTC; CDR3 protein: CASRKSGGASYGYTF
D gene: TRBD1; J gene: TRBJ1-1; V gene: TRBV28; clone size: -; CDR3 DNA: TGTGCCAGCAGTTTATGGGGGACAGTTAACACTGAAGCTTTCTTT; CDR3 protein: CASSLWGTVNTEAFF
D gene: -; J gene: TRBJ2-3; V gene: TRBV6-1; clone size: -; CDR3 DNA: TGTGCCAGCACACAAGATACGCAGTATTTT; CDR3 protein: CASTQDTQYF
D gene: -; J gene: TRBJ1-2; V gene: TRBV7-3; clone size: once; CDR3 DNA: TGTGCCAGCAGCTTATTAAGCCAGGTCTATGGCTACACCTTC; CDR3 protein: CASSLLSQVYGYTF
D gene: -; J gene: TRBJ1-2; V gene: TRBV6-6; clone size: once; CDR3 DNA: TGTGCCAGCACCCTCGAGGATACTCGGGCAGCTCATGGCTACACCTTC; CDR3 protein: CASTLEDTRAAHGYTF
D gene: -; J gene: TRBJ2-5; V gene: TRBV28; clone size: -; CDR3 DNA: TGTGCCAGCAGTCTAATAGCGGAGATCCAAGAGACCCAGTACTTC; CDR3 protein: CASSLIAEIQETQYF
D gene: -; J gene: TRBJ1-5; V gene: TRBV10-3; clone size: -; CDR3 DNA: TGTGCCATCAGTGAGTCTATCGGGGGCAGTCAGCCCCAGCATTTT; CDR3 protein: CAISESIGGSQPQHF
D gene: -; J gene: TRBJ1-5; V gene: TRBV28; clone size: once; CDR3 DNA: TGTGCCAGCAGTCCCATTTGGGGGCGGGGCTTTAGCAATCAGCCCCAGCATTTT; CDR3 protein: CASSPIWGRGFSNQPQHF
D gene: TRBD2; J gene: TRBJ2-1; V gene: TRBV4-1; clone size: few; CDR3 DNA: TGCGCCAGCAGCCCTCCTTTTAGCGGGAGTTTCCATGAGCAGTTCTTC; CDR3 protein: CASSPPFSGSFHEQFF
D gene: -; J gene: TRBJ2-7; V gene: TRBV6-5; clone size: -; CDR3 DNA: TGTGCCAGCAGTGAGGCCTACGAGCAGTACTTC; CDR3 protein: CASSEAYEQYF
D gene: TRBD1; J gene: TRBJ2-3; V gene: TRBV29-1; clone size: -; CDR3 DNA: TGCAGCGTCGCTTACAGGGGAGATACGCAGTATTTT; CDR3 protein: CSVAYRGDTQYF
D gene: -; J gene: TRBJ2-7; V gene: TRBV5-1; clone size: -; CDR3 DNA: TGCGCCAGCAGCATCCGGGACGCCTCCTACGAGCAGTACTTC; CDR3 protein: CASSIRDASYEQYF
D gene: TRBD2; J gene: TRBJ2-7; V gene: TRBV7-3; clone size: -; CDR3 DNA: TGTGCCAGCAGCCCCAGAGGAGGTGGGACTAGGCCCTACGAGCAGTACTTC; CDR3 protein: CASSPRGGGTRPYEQYF
D gene: -; J gene: TRBJ2-7; V gene: TRBV5-1; clone size: -; CDR3 DNA: TGCGCCAGCAGCTTGGACGGGCTAGTCGGGGTGAACGAGCAGTACTTC; CDR3 protein: CASSLDGLVGVNEQYF
D gene: TRBD1; J gene: TRBJ2-7; V gene: TRBV6-5; clone size: -; CDR3 DNA: TGTGCCAGCAGTGAAAAGGGGGCCCTGGCGTACTTC; CDR3 protein: CASSEKGALAYF
D gene: TRBD2; J gene: TRBJ2-2; V gene: TRBV7-2; clone size: -; CDR3 DNA: TGTGCCAGCAGCTTAGCTAGCGGGAGAACCGGGGAGCTGTTTTTT; CDR3 protein: CASSLASGRTGELFF
D gene: -; J gene: TRBJ2-3; V gene: TRBV7-7; clone size: -; CDR3 DNA: TGTGCCAGCAGCAAGCGTAGCACAGATACGCAGTATTTT; CDR3 protein: CASSKRSTDTQYF
D gene: TRBD2; J gene: TRBJ2-7; V gene: TRBV6-5; clone size: -; CDR3 DNA: TGTGCCAGCGGACTAGGTTACGAGCAGTACTTC; CDR3 protein: CASGLGYEQYF
D gene: -; J gene: TRBJ1-2; V gene: TRBV30; clone size: -; CDR3 DNA: TGTGCCTGGAGTCCACTTCACCTCAACTATGGCTACACCTTC; CDR3 protein: CAWSPLHLNYGYTF
D gene: -; J gene: TRBJ1-3; V gene: TRBV19; clone size: -; CDR3 DNA: TGTGCCAGTAGTTCCCGTCGGGGGTCTGGAAACACCATATATTTT; CDR3 protein: CASSSRRGSGNTIYF
D gene: TRBD2; J gene: TRBJ2-2; V gene: TRBV27; clone size: -; CDR3 DNA: TGTGCCAGCAGCAGAGCGGGGGCTAACACCGGGGAGCTGTTTTTT; CDR3 protein: CASSRAGANTGELFF
D gene: TRBD1; J gene: TRBJ2-1; V gene: TRBV27; clone size: -; CDR3 DNA: TGTGCCAGCAGTGCACAGGGGTCTAGCTCCTACAATGAGCAGTTCTTC; CDR3 protein: CASSAQGSSSYNEQFF
D gene: TRBD2; J gene: TRBJ2-7; V gene: TRBV19; clone size: -; CDR3 DNA: TGTGCCAGTAGTAGCGGGAGAGACCCCTACGAGCAGTACTTC; CDR3 protein: CASSSGRDPYEQYF
D gene: -; J gene: TRBJ2-3; V gene: TRBV7-7; clone size: -; CDR3 DNA: TGTGCCAGCAGCTTAGGGGCGGGACGCACAGATACGCAGTATTTT; CDR3 protein: CASSLGAGRTDTQYF
D gene: -; J gene: TRBJ2-1; V gene: TRBV10-2; clone size: -; CDR3 DNA: TGCGCCAGCAGTGAGTCAGGGGGAGGTTGGAATGAGCAGTTCTTC; CDR3 protein: CASSESGGGWNEQFF
D gene: -; J gene: TRBJ1-1; V gene: TRBV6-5; clone size: once; CDR3 DNA: TGTGCCAGCAGTTACCCCACCCAGGAAGCTTTCTTT; CDR3 protein: CASSYPTQEAFF
D gene: -; J gene: TRBJ1-2; V gene: TRBV6-5; clone size: -; CDR3 DNA: TGTGCCAGCCGAGGACAGCTGGATGGCTACACCTTC; CDR3 protein: CASRGQLDGYTF
D gene: -; J gene: TRBJ2-7; V gene: TRBV6-5; clone size: -; CDR3 DNA: TGTGCCAGCAGTGTACAGGGATACGAGCAGTACTTC; CDR3 protein: CASSVQGYEQYF
D gene: -; J gene: TRBJ1-3; V gene: TRBV4-2; clone size: -; CDR3 DNA: TGTGCCAGCAGCCAGCAGTTCTCTGGAAACACCATATATTTT; CDR3 protein: CASSQQFSGNTIYF
D gene: TRBD2; J gene: TRBJ2-5; V gene: TRBV4-1; clone size: -; CDR3 DNA: TGCGCCAGCAGCCGGACTAGCGGGAGAGAGACCCAGTACTTC; CDR3 protein: CASSRTSGRETQYF
D gene: TRBD2; J gene: TRBJ2-1; V gene: TRBV4-1; clone size: -; CDR3 DNA: TGCGCCAGCAGCCACGGACTAGCGGGAGGTGTCAATGAGCAGTTCTTC; CDR3 protein: CASSHGLAGGVNEQFF
D gene: -; J gene: TRBJ2-2; V gene: TRBV11-3; clone size: -; CDR3 DNA: TGTGCCAGCAGCTTAGAGAGTGACGGGGAGCTGTTTTTT; CDR3 protein: CASSLESDGELFF
D gene: -; J gene: TRBJ1-1; V gene: TRBV7-2; clone size: -; CDR3 DNA: TGTGCCAGCAGCTTAGCTTTTTGGGTTGGCCAGAACACTGAAGCTTTCTTT; CDR3 protein: CASSLAFWVGQNTEAFF